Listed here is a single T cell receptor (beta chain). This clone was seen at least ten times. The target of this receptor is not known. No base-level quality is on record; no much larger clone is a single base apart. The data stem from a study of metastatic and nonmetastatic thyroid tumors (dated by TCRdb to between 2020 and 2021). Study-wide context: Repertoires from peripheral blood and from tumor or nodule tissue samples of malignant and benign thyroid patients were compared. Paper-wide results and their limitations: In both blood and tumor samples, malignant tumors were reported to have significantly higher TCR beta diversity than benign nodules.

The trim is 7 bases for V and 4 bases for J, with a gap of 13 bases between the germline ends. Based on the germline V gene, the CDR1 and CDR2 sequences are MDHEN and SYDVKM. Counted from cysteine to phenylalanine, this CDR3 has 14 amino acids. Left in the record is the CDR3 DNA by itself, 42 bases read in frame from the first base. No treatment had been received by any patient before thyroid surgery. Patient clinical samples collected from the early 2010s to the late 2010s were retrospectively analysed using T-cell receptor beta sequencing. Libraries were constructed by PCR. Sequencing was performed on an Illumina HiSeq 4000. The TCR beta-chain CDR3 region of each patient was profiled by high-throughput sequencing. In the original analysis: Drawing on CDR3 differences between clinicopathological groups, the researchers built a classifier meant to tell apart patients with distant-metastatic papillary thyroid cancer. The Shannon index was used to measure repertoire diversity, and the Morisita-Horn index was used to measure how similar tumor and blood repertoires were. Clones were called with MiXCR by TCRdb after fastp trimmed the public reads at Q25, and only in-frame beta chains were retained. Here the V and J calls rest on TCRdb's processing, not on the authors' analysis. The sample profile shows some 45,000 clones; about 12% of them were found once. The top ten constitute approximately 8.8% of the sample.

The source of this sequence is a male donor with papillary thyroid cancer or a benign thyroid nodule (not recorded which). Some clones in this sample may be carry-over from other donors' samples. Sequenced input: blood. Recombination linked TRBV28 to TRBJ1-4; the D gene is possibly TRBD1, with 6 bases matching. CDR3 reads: CASTLGGYNEKLFF. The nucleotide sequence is TGTGCCAGCACGCTGGGGGGCTATAATGAAAAACTGTTTTTT.